The rows below give T cell receptor beta chains drawn from one sample of a study of T cell repertoires in cytomegalovirus infection. One entry per CDR3 protein results from TCRdb running MiXCR on the reads. The sample lists under 350,000 distinct CDR3 sequences; less than 25% were seen once. Their cognate antigens are unknown. Specimen: cultured PBMCs, collected from culture after CMV antigen stimulation. The receptors come from a human donor in good health (CMV status not recorded). Some clones in this sample may be carry-over from other donors' samples. CDR3s include the opening cysteine and the closing phenylalanine or tryptophan.

>TRBV14|TRBJ1-3
CASSEQSSGNTIYF
>TRBV9|TRBJ2-1
CASSLRSAGVSGNEQFF
>TRBV5-1|TRBJ2-5
CASRGLGETQYF
>TRBV7-6|TRBJ2-3
CASSLWGRVTDTQYF
>TRBV7-6|TRBJ2-5
CASSPILAGETQYF
>TRBV12-3/TRBV12-4|TRBJ2-5
CASRNKETQYF
>TRBV6-2/TRBV6-3|TRBJ2-5
CASSPGHSSTQYF
>TRBV12-3/TRBV12-4|TRBJ1-5
CASSFSRSSNQPQHF
>TRBV12-3/TRBV12-4|TRBJ2-1
CASSLVSTSEQFF
>TRBV6-2/TRBV6-3|TRBJ2-1
CASSYSLRQGLPNEQFF
>TRBV27|TRBJ2-7
CASSLAGVHEQYF
>TRBV5-5|TRBJ1-6
CASSFLQGALANSPLHF
>TRBV12-3/TRBV12-4|TRBJ2-3
CASSPGSDTQYF
>TRBV7-9|TRBJ2-6
CASSPGPGANVLTF
>TRBV11-2|TRBJ2-2
CASSWPTSGSSPGELFF
>TRBV7-2|TRBJ2-1
CASSVRDRVYNEQFF
>TRBV7-8|TRBJ1-2
CASSDTGPYGYTF
>TRBV4-1|TRBJ1-1
CASSWANTEAFF
>TRBV24-1|TRBJ2-1
CATSDPDHEPYNEQFF
>TRBV4-1|TRBJ1-1
CASSQDGRATEAFF
>TRBV10-3|TRBJ2-5
CAISEGDRGHQETQYF
>TRBV5-1|TRBJ2-1
CASSLVLAGANEQFF
>TRBV28|TRBJ1-2
CASRKGTTGLGWRYTF
>TRBV7-6|TRBJ2-2
CASSLEVGTGELFF
>TRBV15|TRBJ1-5
CATSRPELVNQPQHF
>TRBV4-3|TRBJ2-1
CASSQGAGEANEQFF
>TRBV7-2|TRBJ2-1
CASSGDMGRYNEQFF
>TRBV3-1|TRBJ2-3
CATLSFADTQYF
>TRBV20-1|TRBJ1-5
CSALLRANNQPQHF
>TRBV12-3/TRBV12-4|TRBJ1-2
CASSGDYGYTF
>TRBV7-8|TRBJ2-2
CASTLHPLAALAGAYTGELFF
>TRBV7-6|TRBJ2-1
CASSASSLARTYNEQFF
>TRBV14|TRBJ2-3
CASSQDPVDTQYF
>TRBV5-4|TRBJ2-3
CASSLGTSGRADTQYF
>TRBV25-1|TRBJ1-1
CASSELAGGGTEAFF
>TRBV4-3|TRBJ1-4
CASSQDMRRGGEKLFF
>TRBV2|TRBJ2-7
CASRGQVNEQYF
>TRBV2|TRBJ2-5
CASSDGGLAGVGETQYF
>TRBV28|TRBJ1-2
CASSDGPGGYGYTF
>TRBV9|TRBJ2-3
CASSVGGVREHTDTQYF
>TRBV6-6|TRBJ1-2
CASSYSLRRDSQKSGYTF
>TRBV6-5|TRBJ1-1
CASSITGLSEAFF
>TRBV7-2|TRBJ2-5
CASSSRGLLLSETQYF
>TRBV4-3|TRBJ2-3
CASSPADSPTDTQYF
>TRBV5-4|TRBJ2-5
CASSKEETQYF
>TRBV24-1|TRBJ2-1
CATSDLGTSGTNEQFF
>TRBV12-3/TRBV12-4|TRBJ2-2
CASSPREGASGELFF
>TRBV12-3/TRBV12-4|TRBJ1-5
CASSVRDGNQPQHF
>TRBV19|TRBJ2-3
CASGRIDSTDTQYF
>TRBV19|TRBJ1-4
CASRLSGTPYATNEKLFF
>TRBV19|TRBJ1-1
CASSTSGAGEAFF
>TRBV18|TRBJ1-1
CASSEGQRQGEAFF
>TRBV7-8|TRBJ1-4
CASSLEGGGVINEKLFF
>TRBV12-3/TRBV12-4|TRBJ2-5
CASSSRNQETQYF
>TRBV7-8|TRBJ1-5
CASSSDPLTVPNQPQHF
>TRBV4-3|TRBJ2-2
CASSQTLRTNTGELFF
>TRBV7-2|TRBJ2-1
CASSLQGATYNEQFF
>TRBV7-2|TRBJ2-7
CASSLFSWSPEQYF
>TRBV15|TRBJ2-1
CATSRVAGIAGVSNNEQFF
>TRBV6-5|TRBJ2-1
CASSLRWGENEQFF